These 16 T cell receptor beta chains were sequenced from one sample in a study of cytomegalovirus exposure and HLA in healthy donors. 13 Jbeta primers and 60 Vbeta primers were used for the PCR. Assay used: immunoSEQ multiplex PCR; TCRdb lists only in-frame clones, some missing. This table has about 78,000 clones, approximately 70% appearing once. Sequenced material: PBMCs. Every receptor here comes from a woman aged 40 to 55 in good health and CMV-seropositive.

CDR3 coding DNA: TGCGCCAGCAGCTCGGACAGGAACACAGATACGCAGTATTTT. This encodes CASSSDRNTDTQYF. This chain connects TRBV5-1 to TRBJ2-3, with 7 bases identical to TRBD1. The CDR3 covers 14 residues. From germline, CDR1 is SGHRS and CDR2 YFSETQ. J lost 2 bases, V lost 3 bases, and 3 bases had no gene match.

This clone has just a few counts. The rearrangement uses TRBV19 and TRBJ1-6; no reliable D call. The CDR3 is 17 amino acids. Germline CDR1 is LNHDA and CDR2 is SQIVND (reference sequence). Trimming pared 6 bases from V and 0 bases from J, leaving 15 bases between. Written as DNA, the CDR3 is TGTGCCAGTAGCGGAGAGGCACGGAGCTCCTATAATTCACCCCTCCACTTT. Amino acid sequence: CASSGEARSSYNSPLHF.

This sequence joins TRBV4-3 and TRBJ2-1; D may be TRBD2 (5 bases). Trimming shortened V by 4 bases and J by 8 bases, and 12 bases separated the two germline ends. The CDR3 sequence is 13 residues long. The V gene's germline CDR1 is LGHNA and CDR2 YSLEER. The CDR3 reads CASSLGGQDEQFF. The CDR3 nucleotides read TGCGCCAGCAGCCTGGGCGGGCAGGATGAGCAGTTCTTC.

V is TRBV4-2 and J is TRBJ1-1, with 10 bases aligning to TRBD1. Per germline, CDR1 LGHNA and CDR2 YNFKEQ. The V gene end was trimmed by 0 bases and the J gene end by 3 bases; junction bases not matched to a gene: 7. There are 17 residues in the CDR3. Here the CDR3 DNA reads TGTGCCAGCAGCCAAGATTTGAGGACAGGGGGGCACACTGAAGCTTTCTTT. Translated, it gives CASSQDLRTGGHTEAFF.

This chain links TRBV5-1 with TRBJ2-3; 7 nucleotides line up with TRBD2. V was pared by 4 bases and J by 3 bases, with 8 bases of the junction left unmatched. There are 15 residues in the CDR3. Germline assignment: CDR1 SGHRS and CDR2 YFSETQ. CDR3 nucleotide sequence: TGCGCCAGCAGCGTGCAGGCGGGAGTAACAGATACGCAGTATTTT. It specifies CASSVQAGVTDTQYF.

This clone was observed a single time. The chain recombines TRBV25-1 with TRBJ2-4; D not resolved. V lost 4 bases to trimming and J lost 8 bases, with 15 bases between them. Germline CDR1 and CDR2: MGHDK and SYGVNS. The CDR3 runs 14 residues. The CDR3 region is CASSGLVSPDIQYF. CDR3 nucleotide sequence: TGTGCCAGCAGTGGTCTGGTGTCCCCAGACATTCAGTACTTC.

The J gene is TRBJ1-2, the V gene TRBV7-2, with TRBD1 identical over 7 bases. Per the germline V gene, CDR1 is SGHTA and CDR2 is FQGNSA. V was pared by 1 base and J by 6 bases, with 2 bases of the junction left unmatched. The CDR3 length is 13 residues. The CDR3 DNA reads TGTGCCAGCAGCTTAGAGGGGGCTAATGGCTACACCTTC. It translates to CASSLEGANGYTF.

This clone was found once. CDR3 sequence: CASSSKPGVLNQPQHF. The CDR3 DNA reads as TGTGCCAGCAGTTCCAAACCCGGGGTATTGAATCAGCCCCAGCATTTT. The chain uses TRBV6-5 and TRBJ1-5; D is ambiguous. The CDR3 contains 16 residues. Deletions cut 4 bases from V and 4 bases from J, with 17 bases between. The germline V gene has CDR1 MNHEY and CDR2 SVGAGI.

This clone was seen just once. The J gene is TRBJ2-1, the V gene TRBV7-9; 9 bases align to TRBD2. The CDR3 is 15 residues long. The ends lost 7 bases at V and 8 bases at J; junction bases unmatched: 12. Germline V lookup: CDR1 SEHNR, CDR2 FQNEAQ (reference sequence). This chain's CDR3 is CASTIVSGSIDEQFF. The CDR3, as DNA: TGTGCCAGCACCATAGTTAGCGGGAGTATCGATGAGCAGTTCTTC.

In this sample, this clone turned up once. The chain recombines TRBV7-8 with TRBJ2-2; D gene uncertain. Germline-derived CDR1 and CDR2 are SGHVS and FQNEAQ. The CDR3 has 13 residues. V gave up 2 bases and J gave up 6 bases, with 7 bases separating them. The CDR3 DNA reads as TGTGCCAGCAGCTTAAGCTGGTCCGGGGAGCTGTTTTTT. Residues: CASSLSWSGELFF.

J is TRBJ1-4 and V is TRBV6-5; the match to TRBD1 covers 8 bases. In germline, CDR1 is MNHEY, CDR2 SVGAGI. V gave up 4 bases and J gave up 8 bases; unmatched junction bases: 6. The CDR3 totals 14 residues. The CDR3 coding sequence is TGTGCCAGCAGTTCCAGGGGGCTGAGGGAAAAACTGTTTTTT. Protein: CASSSRGLREKLFF.

The chain combines TRBV5-1 with TRBJ2-1; 11 bases agree with TRBD2. Germline V gene data show CDR1 as SGHRS and CDR2 as YFSETQ. This CDR3 has 18 residues. The V and J ends lost 1 base and 0 bases, in that order; junction bases with no gene match: 6. The CDR3 DNA reads as TGCGCCAGCAGCTTGCGTACTAGCGGGAGTGTCTCCTACAATGAGCAGTTCTTC. Its protein product is CASSLRTSGSVSYNEQFF.

This clone was found a few times. The CDR3 DNA is TGTGCCAGCACGTACCCCGGTAATGTGATGGCTTTCTTT. Translated, it gives CASTYPGNVMAFF. V usage is TRBV6-6 and J usage is TRBJ1-1; D is unclear. Germline V gives CDR1 MNHNY, CDR2 SVGAGI (reference sequence). The V gene lost 7 bases and the J gene lost 11 bases, with 20 bases spanning the gap. The CDR3 is 13 amino acids.

This sequence joins TRBV29-1 and TRBJ2-7; 9 bases align to TRBD1. With 4 bases clipped from V and 0 bases from J, the junction kept 4 bases outside the gene matches. The length of the CDR3 is 14 residues. Looked up from germline, CDR1 is SQVTM and CDR2 is ANQGSEA. CDR3 sequence (DNA): TGCAGCGTTGTCGGACAGGGGAGCTCCTACGAGCAGTACTTC. This codes for CSVVGQGSSYEQYF.

V is TRBV5-1 and J is TRBJ1-1; TRBD1 might be the D (5 bases). Germline CDR1 is SGHRS and CDR2 is YFSETQ. The germline V and J ends were trimmed by 1 base and 0 bases, with 10 bases remaining between them. This CDR3 contains 15 residues. The CDR3 nucleotides are TGCGCCAGCAGCTTGTGGGGGGGGATGAACACTGAAGCTTTCTTT. This encodes CASSLWGGMNTEAFF.

V and J are TRBV2 and TRBJ1-2; TRBD1 matches at 9 bases. The germline CDR1 and CDR2 sequences are SNHLY and FYNNEI. With V trimmed by 8 bases and J by 4 bases, 8 bases remained unmatched. This CDR3 is built from 14 residues. CDR3 protein: CASSGQGSSYGYTF. The CDR3 DNA follows: TGTGCCAGCTCGGGACAGGGTTCCTCCTATGGCTACACCTTC.